The 21 T cell receptor beta chains below were found in one sample sequenced in a study of blood T cell repertoires in COVID-19. This table comes from immunoSEQ multiplex PCR, and its TCRdb copy is limited to in-frame clones, with some not included. The sample yields some 240,000 clones, around four fifths seen once. Sequencing was carried out using peripheral blood. The receptors were sampled from an older woman with COVID-19, enrolled during active disease.

V is TRBV3-1 (or the pseudogene TRBV3-2) and J is TRBJ2-1, with no clear D. CDR3 length: 12 residues. The V end lost 2 bases, the J end lost 7 bases, and 6 bases lay between the germline ends. The germline gives CDR1 LGHDT, CDR2 YNNKEL (reference sequence). As DNA, the CDR3 is TGTGCCAGCAGCCAATCAGTAAATGAGCAGTTCTTC. It is translated as CASSQSVNEQFF.

This chain uses TRBV11-2 with TRBJ2-7; possible D gene TRBD1, 7 bases. The CDR3 has 16 residues. V gave up 6 bases and J gave up 6 bases, with 24 bases separating them. From germline, CDR1 is SGHAT and CDR2 FQNNGV. The CDR3 nucleotides read TGTGCCAGCAGTTTTACCTCAGGTGGAGGGGGCTCCGAGCAGTACTTC. Encoded protein: CASSFTSGGGGSEQYF.

The J gene is TRBJ1-4, the V gene TRBV15; D gene unclear. V lost 0 bases and J 7 bases, leaving 12 bases between the germline ends. Germline CDR1 is LNHNV and CDR2 is YYDKDF (reference sequence). The CDR3 extends over 15 amino acids. CDR3 DNA: TGTGCCACCAGCAGAGAGGGAGGGTTCGGTGAAAAACTGTTTTTT. Protein: CATSREGGFGEKLFF.

The chain employs TRBV11-2 and TRBJ2-7; no reliable D call. CDR1 and CDR2 (germline): SGHAT, FQNNGV. CDR3 length: 14 amino acids. V was trimmed by 1 base and J by 4 bases, leaving 11 bases between them. This CDR3 is CASSLVSGSYEQYF. The CDR3, as DNA: TGTGCCAGCAGCTTAGTTTCCGGGTCTTACGAGCAGTACTTC.

J is TRBJ2-7 and V is TRBV2, with TRBD1 as a possible D gene (6 bases). V lost 10 bases and J 0 bases, leaving 10 bases between the germline ends. CDR1 is SNHLY and CDR2 is FYNNEI in the germline V gene. The CDR3 extends over 12 amino acids. The CDR3 spells CATGQNSYEQYF. In DNA form, the CDR3 reads TGTGCCACAGGACAGAACTCCTACGAGCAGTACTTC.

The rearrangement uses TRBV6-6 and TRBJ1-2; TRBD1 is a possible D gene (6 bases). Germline V gene sequence: CDR1 MNHNY, CDR2 SVGAGI (reference sequence). The ends were cut back, 2 bases at V and 5 bases at J, with 18 bases in the middle. The CDR3 loop spans 16 amino acids. CDR3 bases: TGTGCCAGCAGTTACGTGCAGGGGCAAGGGGAGTATGGCTACACCTTC. Translating gives CASSYVQGQGEYGYTF.

The table lists this clone with a few counts. The rearrangement joins TRBV27 to TRBJ1-1; D not certain. The V gene lost 4 bases and the J gene lost 2 bases, with 11 bases spanning the gap. The CDR3 covers 14 residues. Per the germline V gene, CDR1 is MNHEY and CDR2 is SMNVEV (reference sequence). The CDR3 spells CASSSSLYNTEAFF. CDR3 bases: TGTGCCAGCAGTTCCTCCTTATATAACACTGAAGCTTTCTTT.

This sequence joins TRBV19 and TRBJ1-5; D ambiguous. This CDR3 is 16 amino acids long. Germline values: CDR1 LNHDA, CDR2 SQIVND (reference sequence). With 3 bases removed from V and 1 base from J, the gap between germline ends came to 13 bases. CDR3 bases: TGTGCCAGTAGTATCGGTCGAAGTTTCAGCAATCAGCCCCAGCATTTT. Its translation: CASSIGRSFSNQPQHF.

This clone was observed once. The rearrangement links TRBV5-5 to TRBJ1-1, with D tentatively TRBD1 (5 bases). The CDR3 is made up of 15 amino acids. In germline, CDR1 is SGHKS, CDR2 YYEKEE (reference sequence). The V end lost 0 bases, the J end lost 6 bases, and 15 bases lay between the germline ends. The DNA for the CDR3 is TGTGCCAGCAGCTTGGGAACTCAGGGTTGGTCTGAAGCTTTCTTT. Encoded protein: CASSLGTQGWSEAFF.

This clone is a singleton in its sample. V gene TRBV7-2 combines with J gene TRBJ1-4; TRBD1 aligns across 9 bases. The germline V gene encodes CDR1 SGHTA and CDR2 FQGNSA. Trimming removed 4 bases from V and 4 bases from J; junction bases left unmatched: 7. The CDR3 spans 16 residues. CDR3 sequence: CASSSTWDRVNEKLFF. The CDR3 coding sequence is TGTGCCAGCAGCTCGACCTGGGACAGGGTTAATGAAAAACTGTTTTTT.

This clone was seen just once. J is TRBJ2-5 and V is TRBV29-1; TRBD2 might be the D (7 bases). This CDR3 spans 12 amino acids. Germline lookup yields CDR1 SQVTM and CDR2 ANQGSEA. V was trimmed by 3 bases and J by 6 bases, leaving 11 bases between them. The CDR3 DNA is TGCAGCGTTGATCGGGGGGCGAAGACCCAGTACTTC. Protein sequence: CSVDRGAKTQYF.

The V and J genes are TRBV30 and TRBJ2-7, with D maybe TRBD2 (5 bases). Germline CDR1 and CDR2: GTSNPN and SVGIG (reference sequence). The germline V and J ends were trimmed by 3 bases and 12 bases, with 12 bases remaining between them. CDR3 length equals 10 residues. The CDR3: CAWRDEGLYF. For the CDR3, the DNA is TGTGCCTGGAGAGATGAGGGTCTGTACTTC.

The chain is built from TRBV5-1 and TRBJ1-3; D uncertain. CDR1 is SGHRS and CDR2 is YFSETQ in the germline V gene. The CDR3 has 16 residues. V dropped 0 bases and J dropped 3 bases, with 13 bases sitting between them. This CDR3 reads CASSLAGSQFGNTIYF. For the CDR3, the DNA is TGCGCCAGCAGCTTGGCCGGGAGCCAGTTTGGAAACACCATATATTTT.

The rearrangement joins TRBV10-1 to TRBJ1-1; the D gene is possibly TRBD1 (6 bases). Trimming left V 3 bases short and J 0 bases short, with 11 bases between. Germline loops: CDR1 WNHNN, CDR2 SYGVQD (reference sequence). The CDR3 is made up of 15 amino acids. CDR3 sequence: CASSDSGTMNTEAFF. The CDR3 region has the DNA TGCGCCAGCAGTGATTCCGGGACAATGAACACTGAAGCTTTCTTT.

V gene TRBV3-1 (or the pseudogene TRBV3-2) combines with J gene TRBJ1-2, with a tentative D call TRBD1 (5 bases). There are 20 residues in the CDR3. The V end lost 0 bases, the J end lost 4 bases, and 27 bases lay between the germline ends. CDR1 is LGHDT, CDR2 YNNKEL, per germline (reference sequence). Here the CDR3 reads CASSQESHTRAYARLYGYTF. For the CDR3, the DNA is TGTGCCAGCAGCCAAGAATCCCATACCAGGGCTTACGCCCGCCTCTATGGCTACACCTTC.

A word on this clone: Other DNA sequences in this sample translate to the same CDR3. V gene TRBV28 combines with J gene TRBJ1-3; TRBD1 aligns across 7 bases. The ends lost 5 bases at V and 2 bases at J; junction bases unmatched: 6. Germline V gene lookup returns CDR1 MDHEN and CDR2 SYDVKM. CDR3 length: 15 amino acids. The CDR3 loop reads CASSVGGAAGNTIYF. CDR3 DNA sequence: TGTGCCAGCAGTGTAGGGGGCGCGGCTGGAAACACCATATATTTT.

The gene calls are TRBV7-2 and TRBJ2-2; TRBD1 agrees at 8 bases. This CDR3 contains 16 residues. Germline V gene lookup returns CDR1 SGHTA and CDR2 FQGNSA. The trim removed 3 bases at V and 5 bases at J, leaving 8 bases unmatched. DNA of the CDR3: TGTGCCAGCAGCTTCGACAGGGGCGCGAGGACCGGGGAGCTGTTTTTT. It encodes CASSFDRGARTGELFF.

J is TRBJ1-2 and V is TRBV15; perhaps TRBD1 as D (5 bases). The V gene lost 0 bases and the J gene lost 6 bases, with 17 bases spanning the gap. Germline V gene sequence: CDR1 LNHNV, CDR2 YYDKDF (reference sequence). The CDR3 loop spans 16 amino acids. The CDR3, as DNA: TGTGCCACCAGCAGAGATCTCCAACAGGCCAACGATGGCTACACCTTC. It encodes CATSRDLQQANDGYTF.

V usage is TRBV5-5 and J usage is TRBJ2-5; the D gene is possibly TRBD2 (6 bases). From germline, CDR1 is SGHKS and CDR2 YYEKEE (reference sequence). Trimming took 0 bases from V and 2 from J, leaving 8 bases between them. CDR3 length equals 14 residues. For the CDR3, the DNA is TGTGCCAGCAGCTTGGACGGGAGACAAGAGACCCAGTACTTC. It is translated as CASSLDGRQETQYF.

The CDR3 nucleotides read TGTGCCAGCAGCCAAGATCATTGGCAGGGGGCGAGAGATACGCAGTATTTT. This translates into CASSQDHWQGARDTQYF. The chain combines TRBV3-1 (or the pseudogene TRBV3-2) with TRBJ2-3; 8 bases map to TRBD1. With 0 bases clipped from V and 5 bases from J, the junction kept 10 bases outside the gene matches. The germline gives CDR1 LGHDT, CDR2 YNNKEL (reference sequence). CDR3 size: 17 residues.

The chain joins TRBV2 to TRBJ2-5; TRBD2 matches 13 bases. The CDR3 runs 15 residues. Germline assignment: CDR1 SNHLY and CDR2 FYNNEI. The trim removed 6 bases at V and 5 bases at J, leaving 6 bases unmatched. CDR3 nucleotides: TGTGCCAGCAGGGAACTAGCGGGAGGGGGCGAGACCCAGTACTTC. Its translation: CASRELAGGGETQYF. Full variable domain (missing parts from reference TRBV2 and TRBJ2-5): EPEVTQTPSHQVTQMGQEVILRCVPISNHLYFYWYRQILGQKVEFLVSFYNNEISEKSEIFDDQFSVERPDGSNFTLKIRSTKLEDSAMYFCASRELAGGGETQYFGPGTRLLVL.